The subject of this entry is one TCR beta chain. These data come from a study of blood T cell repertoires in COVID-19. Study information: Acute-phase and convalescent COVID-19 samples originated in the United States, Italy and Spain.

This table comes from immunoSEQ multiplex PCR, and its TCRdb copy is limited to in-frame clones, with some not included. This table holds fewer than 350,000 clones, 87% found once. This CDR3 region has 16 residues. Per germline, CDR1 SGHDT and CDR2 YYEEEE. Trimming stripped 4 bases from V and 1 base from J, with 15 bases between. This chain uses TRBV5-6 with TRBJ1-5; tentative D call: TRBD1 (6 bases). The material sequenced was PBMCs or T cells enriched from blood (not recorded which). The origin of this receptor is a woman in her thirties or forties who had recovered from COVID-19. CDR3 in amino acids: CASSLGRGRSNQPQHF. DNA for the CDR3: TGTGCCAGCAGCCTCGGGCGGGGGCGGAGCAATCAGCCCCAGCATTTT.